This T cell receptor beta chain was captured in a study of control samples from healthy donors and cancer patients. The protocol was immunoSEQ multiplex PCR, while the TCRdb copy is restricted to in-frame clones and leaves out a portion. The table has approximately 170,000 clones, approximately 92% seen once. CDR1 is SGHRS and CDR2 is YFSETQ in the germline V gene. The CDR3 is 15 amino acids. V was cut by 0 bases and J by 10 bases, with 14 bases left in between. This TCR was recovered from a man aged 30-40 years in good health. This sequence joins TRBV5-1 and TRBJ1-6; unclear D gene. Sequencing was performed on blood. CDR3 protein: CASSLGAVRWSPLHF. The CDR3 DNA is TGCGCCAGCAGCTTGGGGGCGGTAAGGTGGTCACCCCTCCACTTT.